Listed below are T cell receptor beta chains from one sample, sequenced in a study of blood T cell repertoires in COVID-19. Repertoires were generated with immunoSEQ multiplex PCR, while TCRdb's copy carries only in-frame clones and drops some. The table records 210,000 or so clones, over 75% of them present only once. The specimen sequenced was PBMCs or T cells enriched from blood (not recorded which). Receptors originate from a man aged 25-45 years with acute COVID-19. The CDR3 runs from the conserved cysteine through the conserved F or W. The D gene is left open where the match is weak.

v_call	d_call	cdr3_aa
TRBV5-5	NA	CASNLGGANYGYTF
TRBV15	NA	CATSRVGGTADGGINEKLFF
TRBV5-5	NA	CASSLGAGSGYTF
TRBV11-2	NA	CASSRGSREQYF
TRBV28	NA	CASSLAGYNSPLHF
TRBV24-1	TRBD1	CATSDRDRGRSNQPQHF
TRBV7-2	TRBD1	CASSPQGQGYHEQYF
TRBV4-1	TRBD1	CASSRRKGQGIYATEAFF
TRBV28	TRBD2	CASSGASGSSYNEQFF
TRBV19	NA	CASTSMDVPSRGYTF
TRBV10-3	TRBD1	CAISESGTGGEQYF
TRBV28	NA	CASSDSAALGSPLHF
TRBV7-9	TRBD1	CASRFRTGDRETQYF
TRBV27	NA	CASSRSSVYGYTF
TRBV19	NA	CASSPPEGNTEAFF
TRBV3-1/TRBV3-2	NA	CASSQEGTRAFF
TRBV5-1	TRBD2	CASSSGLAGARAVEQYF
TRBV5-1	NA	CASSYGLGGFYGYTF
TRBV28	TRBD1	CASSPLTGSSGNTIYF
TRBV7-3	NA	CASRSGSFTGELFF
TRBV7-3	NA	CASSSSSGVAGETQYF
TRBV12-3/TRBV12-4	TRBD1	CAIYRGNNEQFF
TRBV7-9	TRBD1	CASSLDTGDTF
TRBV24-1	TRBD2	CATSDRRGETLNEQFF
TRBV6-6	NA	CASSYSAQGNTGELFF
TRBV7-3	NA	CASSSRQGSEAFF
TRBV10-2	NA	CASSEGYSSPLHF
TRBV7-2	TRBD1	CASSSDRANTGELFF
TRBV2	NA	CASSGSGREQYF
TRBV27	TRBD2	CASSTGGGREQFF
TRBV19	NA	CASSPGANTGELFF
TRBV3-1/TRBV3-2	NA	CASSQDIRQETQYF
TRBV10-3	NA	CAIREESSGRQETQYF
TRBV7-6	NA	CASSLTRSGEIYNSPLHF
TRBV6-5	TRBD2	CASRKREAATGELFF
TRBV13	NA	CASSPGLYSGANVLTF
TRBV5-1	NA	CASSLEGWVGGPDTQYF
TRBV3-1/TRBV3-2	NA	CASSYSGINEQYF
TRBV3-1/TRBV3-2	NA	CASSRVSSNTEAFF
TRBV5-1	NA	CASRPRGHTDTQYF
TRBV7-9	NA	CASSLSATVNEKLFF
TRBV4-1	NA	CASRPAGQGTDTQYF
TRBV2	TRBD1	CASSGPGQGNYGYTF
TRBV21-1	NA	CASSPHLAGTDGYEQYF
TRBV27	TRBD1	CASSLSPADRGKQFF
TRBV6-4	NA	CASSDASFSSGYTF
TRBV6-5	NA	CASSYSVGGPLETQYF
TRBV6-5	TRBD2	CASRAQGLAGEQYF
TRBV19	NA	CASSIGADAEYNEQFF
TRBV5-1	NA	CASSYAPGWDNSPLHF
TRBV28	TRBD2	CASSRGRGARQETQYF
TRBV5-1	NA	CASSLERATGGYTF
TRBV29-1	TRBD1	CSAGQGAGGELFF
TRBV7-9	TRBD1	CASSSRTGWNTGELFF